This is a list of T cell receptor beta chains from one sample in a study of radiotherapy plus CTLA-4 blockade in lung cancer. Sequencing used immunoSEQ multiplex PCR; TCRdb keeps in-frame clones, though not all of them. Of about 98,000 clones in the sample, around 86% were seen once. The material was peripheral blood, obtained from a patient treated with radiotherapy plus ipilimumab. The receptors stem from a human donor with non-small cell lung cancer who had a partial response to radiotherapy plus ipilimumab. The CDR3 runs from the conserved cysteine through the conserved F or W. A D gene is named only where the DNA matches it firmly. Size tells how often a clone was seen (once, few, many) or the class of an expanded clone, and some rows leave it out.

V	size	J	D	DNA	CDR3
TRBV7-9	NA	TRBJ2-6	NA	TGTGCCAGCAGCCACCCCGTGGGAGACTCTGGGGCCAACGTCCTGACTTTC	CASSHPVGDSGANVLTF
TRBV19	NA	TRBJ1-5	NA	TGTGCCAGTAGTACACTACGGGGCAATCAGCCCCAGCATTTT	CASSTLRGNQPQHF
TRBV5-1	once	TRBJ2-5	NA	TGCGCCAGCAGCTTGGGCCCGGGAGGGGACAGACAAGAGACCCAGTACTTC	CASSLGPGGDRQETQYF
TRBV2	NA	TRBJ2-5	TRBD2	TGTGCCAGCAGTGTAGCGGGAGTCCAAGAGACCCAGTACTTC	CASSVAGVQETQYF
TRBV7-8	NA	TRBJ2-7	TRBD2	TGTGCCAGCAGCTCACTAGCGGGAGTAGTATACGAGCAGTACTTC	CASSSLAGVVYEQYF
TRBV6-1	NA	TRBJ2-3	TRBD1	TGTGCCAGCAGTGTCGGGACAGGAGGCACAGATACGCAGTATTTT	CASSVGTGGTDTQYF
TRBV7-9	NA	TRBJ1-3	NA	TGTGCCAGCACCCCGGCCCTAGGGGAAGGAAACACCATATATTTT	CASTPALGEGNTIYF
TRBV19	NA	TRBJ1-6	NA	TGTGCCAGTAGTCGTCTACTTACTTCTGCCGACAGCTATAATTCACCCCTCCACTTT	CASSRLLTSADSYNSPLHF
TRBV6-6	NA	TRBJ2-1	TRBD1	TGTGCCAGCAGTTCCCTCGGGACAGGGGACAATGAGCAGTTCTTC	CASSSLGTGDNEQFF
TRBV2	NA	TRBJ1-4	NA	TGTGCCAGCAACTGGGGGCAGGGTAATGAAAAACTGTTTTTT	CASNWGQGNEKLFF
TRBV28	few	TRBJ1-2	NA	TGTGCCAGCAGAGAACAGGCAAACTATGGCTACACCTTC	CASREQANYGYTF
TRBV7-3	few	TRBJ1-5	TRBD1	TGTGCCAGCAGCGTAGCAGGGGGCCAGAGCAATCAGCCCCAGCATTTT	CASSVAGGQSNQPQHF
TRBV4-1	NA	TRBJ1-1	TRBD1	TGCGCCAGCAGCCGGCAACAGGGGACAGCTGAAGCTTTCTTT	CASSRQQGTAEAFF
TRBV4-1	NA	TRBJ1-4	TRBD1	TGCGCCAGCAGCCAAGAGTGGACAGGGGACGTGACTAATGAAAAACTGTTTTTT	CASSQEWTGDVTNEKLFF
TRBV7-9	NA	TRBJ2-7	TRBD1	TGTGCCAGCAGCCTGGACAGGGAGAGCCACGAGCAGTACTTC	CASSLDRESHEQYF
TRBV7-2	NA	TRBJ2-7	NA	TGTGCCAGCAGTCCAGGGGGACTGGGCTCCTACGAGCAGTACTTC	CASSPGGLGSYEQYF
TRBV7-2	NA	TRBJ2-3	NA	TGTGCCAGCAGCTTAGTCGGTAGATGGACAGATACGCAGTATTTT	CASSLVGRWTDTQYF
TRBV5-1	NA	TRBJ2-7	NA	TGCGCCAGCAGCACTGACAGCTTGAGCTCCTACGAGCAGTACTTC	CASSTDSLSSYEQYF